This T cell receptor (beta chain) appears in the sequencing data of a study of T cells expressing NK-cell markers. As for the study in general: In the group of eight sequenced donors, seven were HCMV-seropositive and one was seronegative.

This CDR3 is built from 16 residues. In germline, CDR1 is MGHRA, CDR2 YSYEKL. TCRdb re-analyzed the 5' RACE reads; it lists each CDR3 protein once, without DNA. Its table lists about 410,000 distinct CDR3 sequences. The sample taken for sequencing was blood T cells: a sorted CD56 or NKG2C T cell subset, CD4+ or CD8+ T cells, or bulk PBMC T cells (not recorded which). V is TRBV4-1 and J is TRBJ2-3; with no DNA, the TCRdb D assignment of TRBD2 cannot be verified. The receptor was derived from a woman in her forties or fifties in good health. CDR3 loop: CASSPLGGRIADTQYF.